Shown below are 6 T cell receptor beta chains from a single sample sequenced in a study of control samples from healthy donors and cancer patients. Clones were read by immunoSEQ multiplex PCR, and TCRdb kept only the in-frame ones, dropping some. The sample lists 100,000 to 110,000 clones, about 88% seen once, with 15% to 20% in the top ten. The sequenced sample consisted of blood. Receptors were obtained from a woman aged 45 to 65 in good health.

The rearrangement joins TRBV14 to TRBJ2-7, with unresolved D. This CDR3 comprises 12 residues. Trimming shortened V by 0 bases and J by 10 bases, and 10 bases separated the two germline ends. Germline CDR1 reads SGHDN; CDR2 reads FVKESK. The CDR3 coding sequence is TGTGCCAGCAGCCAAGATAGGGCAGGACAGTACTTC. It specifies CASSQDRAGQYF.

This clone was observed once. The chain carries TRBV5-1 and TRBJ2-5; 12 nucleotides line up with TRBD2. The length of the CDR3 is 14 residues. Per the germline V gene, CDR1 is SGHRS and CDR2 is YFSETQ. J gave up 5 bases and V 6 bases, and 5 bases lay outside the gene matches. The CDR3 reads CASTSGGAGETQYF. CDR3 nucleotides: TGCGCCAGCACTAGCGGGGGGGCCGGGGAGACCCAGTACTTC.

Details on this clone: The same CDR3 can be traced to other DNA sequences in this sample. The chain combines TRBV29-1 with TRBJ1-1; no clear D. This CDR3 has 10 amino acids. Trimming removed 4 bases at V and 0 bases at J, with 0 bases between. From germline, CDR1 is SQVTM and CDR2 ANQGSEA. The CDR3 DNA reads as TGCAGCGTTGTGAACACTGAAGCTTTCTTT. Translating it yields CSVVNTEAFF. Full variable domain (remainder filled in from reference TRBV29-1 and TRBJ1-1): SAVISQKPSRDICQRGTSLTIQCQVDSQVTMMFWYRQQPGQSLTLIATANQGSEATYESGFVIDKFPISRPNLTFSTLTVSNMSPEDSSIYLCSVVNTEAFFGQGTRLTVV.

V and J are TRBV7-3 and TRBJ2-5, with 7 bases identical to TRBD1. Looked up from germline, CDR1 is SGHTA and CDR2 is FQGTGA. CDR3 length: 13 amino acids. The trim removed 5 bases at V and 4 bases at J, leaving 4 bases unmatched. The CDR3: CASSPRQGETQYF. CDR3 coding DNA: TGTGCCAGCAGCCCCCGACAGGGAGAGACCCAGTACTTC.

The J gene is TRBJ1-2, the V gene TRBV29-1; D is unresolved. The CDR3 has 13 residues. V gave up 4 bases and J gave up 2 bases, with 11 bases separating them. Germline CDR1 is SQVTM and CDR2 is ANQGSEA. CDR3 in DNA: TGCAGCGTTGGGCGACGACTAAACTATGGCTACACCTTC. Its translation: CSVGRRLNYGYTF.

This chain connects TRBV2 to TRBJ1-1; a possible D gene is TRBD1 (5 bases). The CDR3 has 14 residues. Looked up from germline, CDR1 is SNHLY and CDR2 is FYNNEI. Trimming shortened V by 7 bases and J by 4 bases, and 16 bases separated the two germline ends. The CDR3 sequence is CASNAGIVITEAFF. The CDR3 bases are TGTGCCAGCAATGCAGGGATCGTGATCACTGAAGCTTTCTTT.